The rows below give T cell receptor beta chains drawn from one sample of a study of blood T cell repertoires in COVID-19. Sequencing was performed with immunoSEQ multiplex PCR; in TCRdb, only in-frame clones are kept and a portion is missing. The top ten hold around 1.2% of the sample, which has about 110,000 clones, over 80% seen once. The specimen was peripheral blood. The receptors come from a woman in her 30s with acute or convalescent COVID-19. Both conserved end residues are part of each CDR3. The D gene is left open where the match is weak. Clone size appears in some rows only: once, few, many, or a class for an expanded clone.

abundance	v_gene	d_gene	j_gene	CDR3nt	CDR3aa
NA	TRBV28	NA	TRBJ1-5	TGTGCCAGCAGGCCGGGGGGGTTACGCGGTCAGCCCCAGCATTTT	CASRPGGLRGQPQHF
NA	TRBV7-6	NA	TRBJ1-5	TGTGCCAGCAGCTTAGAAGCATTGCCATACAATCAGCCCCAGCATTTT	CASSLEALPYNQPQHF
NA	TRBV21-1	NA	TRBJ1-5	TGTGCCAGCAGCCTTCCCCGAACAGACAATCAGCCCCAGCATTTT	CASSLPRTDNQPQHF
NA	TRBV24-1	NA	TRBJ1-2	TGTGCCACCAGTGATGGGGCGGACCTCTATGGCTACACCTTC	CATSDGADLYGYTF
NA	TRBV25-1	NA	TRBJ1-1	TGTGCCAGCAGTGAAGGAGTGAGCGCTTTCTTT	CASSEGVSAFF
NA	TRBV5-6	NA	TRBJ2-7	TGTGCCAGCAGCTTGGGGAGCTTGCAGTACTTC	CASSLGSLQYF
NA	TRBV4-3	TRBD2	TRBJ2-1	TGCGCCAGCAGCCAGAGGACCGCTATGTGGGAGGGCCAAAGGGATGAGCAGTTCTTC	CASSQRTAMWEGQRDEQFF
NA	TRBV28	NA	TRBJ1-2	TGTGCCAGCAGTTTGGGAAACAGGGTTGGGGGCTACACCTTC	CASSLGNRVGGYTF
few	TRBV2	TRBD1	TRBJ2-7	TGTGCCAGCAGCACCAAGGGACAGGGAATCTACGAGCAGTACTTC	CASSTKGQGIYEQYF
NA	TRBV9	NA	TRBJ1-3	TGTGCCAGCAGCGTACAGGGAGGGGGAAACACCATATATTTT	CASSVQGGGNTIYF
NA	TRBV10-2	TRBD2	TRBJ2-2	TGCGCCAGCAGTGAGGAGCGGGGGGGCCGGGTCGGGACCGGGGAGCTGTTTTTT	CASSEERGGRVGTGELFF
NA	TRBV4-2	NA	TRBJ2-1	TGTGCCAGCAGCCTTACAGATAGCTCCTACAATGAGCAGTTCTTC	CASSLTDSSYNEQFF
NA	TRBV30	TRBD2	TRBJ2-1	TGTGCCTGGAGTGTACGGGGAGGCGGGGGGGCCGTAAATGAGCAGTTCTTC	CAWSVRGGGGAVNEQFF
NA	TRBV7-8	TRBD1	TRBJ2-1	TGTGCCAGCAGCCCCCGACAGGGGCAGTTCTTC	CASSPRQGQFF
NA	TRBV4-2	NA	TRBJ2-1	TGTGCCAGCAGCCAAGATCAACTAGTCTCCTACAATGAGCAGTTCTTC	CASSQDQLVSYNEQFF
NA	TRBV28	NA	TRBJ1-2	TGTGCCAGCAGTTTCTGGGGGGGGGAGAGCTATGGCTACACCTTC	CASSFWGGESYGYTF
NA	TRBV6-2/TRBV6-3	NA	TRBJ2-1	TGTGCCAGCAGTTGGGGGAGCGGGTCCTACAATGAGCAGTTCTTC	CASSWGSGSYNEQFF
NA	TRBV5-1	TRBD1	TRBJ1-4	TGCGCCAGCAGCCTACCCGGGACAGGCAATGAAAAACTGTTTTTT	CASSLPGTGNEKLFF
NA	TRBV27	NA	TRBJ2-5	TGTGCCAGCAAAAGGGGCGAGACCCAGTACTTC	CASKRGETQYF
NA	TRBV15	TRBD1	TRBJ1-5	TGTGCCACCAGCATATGGGCAGGGGGCCGCAATCAGCCCCAGCATTTT	CATSIWAGGRNQPQHF
NA	TRBV15	NA	TRBJ1-1	TGTGCCACCAGCAGAGAGAGGGCAATGAACACTGAAGCTTTCTTT	CATSRERAMNTEAFF
once	TRBV6-6	NA	TRBJ2-7	TGTGCCAGCAGTTACGCGCAGGGGACCCACGAGCAGTACTTC	CASSYAQGTHEQYF
once	TRBV4-3	TRBD2	TRBJ2-2	TGCGCCAGCAGCCAAAGAGCGGGAGGGCGTACCGGGGAGCTGTTTTTT	CASSQRAGGRTGELFF
once	TRBV11-2	NA	TRBJ2-5	TGTGCCAGCAGCCGAGGCGGCCAAGAGACCCAGTACTTC	CASSRGGQETQYF
NA	TRBV27	NA	TRBJ1-1	TGTGCCAGCAGTTTATCTGGGTCGGGACTCACTGAAGCTTTCTTT	CASSLSGSGLTEAFF
NA	TRBV19	TRBD2	TRBJ2-3	TGTGCCAGTAGGACTAGCGGGATTGGGGACGGAGATACGCAGTATTTT	CASRTSGIGDGDTQYF
NA	TRBV9	NA	TRBJ2-1	TGTGCCAGCAGCGTAGAGACTAGAGATAAGCAGTTCTTC	CASSVETRDKQFF
NA	TRBV11-2	TRBD1	TRBJ2-1	TGTGCCAGCAGCCACAACACCGGGACAGTATACAATGAGCAGTTCTTC	CASSHNTGTVYNEQFF
NA	TRBV6-2/TRBV6-3	NA	TRBJ2-2	TGTGCCAGCAGCCTGGGAGTAGTGCGCCTCACCGGGGAGCTGTTTTTT	CASSLGVVRLTGELFF
NA	TRBV5-6	TRBD1	TRBJ2-5	TGTGCCAGCAGCTCACAGGGGGTTGAGACCCAGTACTTC	CASSSQGVETQYF
NA	TRBV4-1	TRBD2	TRBJ2-1	TGCGCCAGCAGCCAAGTTCTAGCGGGGGGCCCAAGCTCCTACAATGAGCAGTTCTTC	CASSQVLAGGPSSYNEQFF
NA	TRBV25-1	TRBD2	TRBJ2-7	TGTGCCAGCAGTCCTAGCGGGAGAATGGCCGAGCAGTACTTC	CASSPSGRMAEQYF
NA	TRBV28	NA	TRBJ1-1	TGTGCCAGCAGTTTAATCCACGGGACATCGAACACTGAAGCTTTCTTT	CASSLIHGTSNTEAFF
NA	TRBV4-3	NA	TRBJ2-5	TGCGCCAGCAGCCAAACAGAGGGCGGACAGACCCAGTACTTC	CASSQTEGGQTQYF
NA	TRBV24-1	TRBD1	TRBJ1-2	TGTGCCACCAGACAGGGGGAGGACTATGGCTACACCTTC	CATRQGEDYGYTF
NA	TRBV19	NA	TRBJ2-5	TGTGCCAGTAGTATTGGGGGCGTGGAGACCCAGTACTTC	CASSIGGVETQYF
NA	TRBV9	NA	TRBJ1-5	TGTGCCAGCAGCGAGGGGCCTAGCAATCAGCCCCAGCATTTT	CASSEGPSNQPQHF
few	TRBV13	TRBD1	TRBJ1-2	TGTGCCAGCAGCCCCCCTCGTGGGACAGGGGAAGCCTATGGCTACACCTTC	CASSPPRGTGEAYGYTF
NA	TRBV2	TRBD2	TRBJ2-3	TGTGCCAGCAGTGCCCGAACCCATAGCGGGGGGTTAACAGATACGCAGTATTTT	CASSARTHSGGLTDTQYF
NA	TRBV3-1/TRBV3-2	NA	TRBJ2-7	TGTGCCAGCAGCCGCGTCAGCACAGGAACCTACGAGCAGTACTTC	CASSRVSTGTYEQYF
NA	TRBV12-5	NA	TRBJ1-1	TGTGCTAGTGGTTTGCCCATTCAAACACCGGGCGGGACTGAAGCTTTCTTT	CASGLPIQTPGGTEAFF
NA	TRBV18	TRBD1	TRBJ1-3	TGTGCCAGCTCACCATTGTTGGGGACAGGGGACTCTGGAAACACCATATATTTT	CASSPLLGTGDSGNTIYF
NA	TRBV5-1	TRBD1	TRBJ2-3	TGCGCCAGCAGCTTAGGACAGGGGGCAGATACGCAGTATTTT	CASSLGQGADTQYF
NA	TRBV9	NA	TRBJ2-3	TGTGCCAGCAATCCGGGTTGGATGTCCGCAGATACGCAGTATTTT	CASNPGWMSADTQYF
NA	TRBV28	NA	TRBJ1-2	TGTGCCAGCAGCCCAGGAAGACATGGCTACACCTTC	CASSPGRHGYTF
NA	TRBV25-1	TRBD1	TRBJ2-2	TGTGCCAGCAGTGAATTCGGGACAGGGCTGAACACCGGGGAGCTGTTTTTT	CASSEFGTGLNTGELFF
NA	TRBV6-1	TRBD1	TRBJ2-1	TGTGCCAGCACCCGGGGACAGGGAGATTATGGTGAGCAGTTCTTC	CASTRGQGDYGEQFF
NA	TRBV12-5	TRBD1	TRBJ1-1	TGTGCTAGTGGCAAGGACAGGGTGGAAGGGACTGAAGCTTTCTTT	CASGKDRVEGTEAFF
NA	TRBV28	NA	TRBJ1-4	TGTGCCAGCAGTTGGTTCAGCGGGACTAATGAAAAACTGTTTTTT	CASSWFSGTNEKLFF
NA	TRBV19	NA	TRBJ1-6	TGTGCCAGTAGTACCCGAACAGGGTTCAATTCACCCCTCCACTTT	CASSTRTGFNSPLHF
NA	TRBV7-2	NA	TRBJ2-3	TGTGCCAGCCGCCTCTGGGAAGAGGGAGATACGCAGTATTTT	CASRLWEEGDTQYF
NA	TRBV18	TRBD1	TRBJ1-2	TGTGCCAGCTCACCATTAATCTCAGAAGGGGACAGTGGCTACACCTTC	CASSPLISEGDSGYTF
once	TRBV11-3	NA	TRBJ2-1	TGTGCCAGCAGCTTAACTGGAGACTACAATGAGCAGTTCTTC	CASSLTGDYNEQFF
NA	TRBV4-3	NA	TRBJ1-4	TGCGCCAGCAGCCGACCAGGGGAGGGTAATGAAAAACTGTTTTTT	CASSRPGEGNEKLFF
NA	TRBV10-3	TRBD2	TRBJ2-3	TGTGCCATCCGAAAGACTAGCGGGAGGTGGGATACGCAGTATTTT	CAIRKTSGRWDTQYF
NA	TRBV19	NA	TRBJ1-1	TGTGCCAGTAGTATGCCCAGGGTTATGAACACTGAAGCTTTCTTT	CASSMPRVMNTEAFF
NA	TRBV4-3	TRBD1	TRBJ2-1	TGCGCCAGCGGGACAGGGACCTACAATGAGCAGTTCTTC	CASGTGTYNEQFF
NA	TRBV7-9	NA	TRBJ1-2	TGTGCCAGCACCCTGGACAGAGCTTTCTATGGCTACACCTTC	CASTLDRAFYGYTF
NA	TRBV6-5	TRBD2	TRBJ2-7	TGTGCCAGCAGTTACTCCGGGACTAGCGACGCGGGCGAGCAGTACTTC	CASSYSGTSDAGEQYF